A selection of T cell receptor beta chains follows, all from one sample in a study of human T cells and chemical hapten exposure. One entry per CDR3 protein results from TCRdb running MiXCR on the RACE reads. The sample includes a few hundred thousand distinct CDR3 sequences, about 5.4% of them seen just once. Source: whole blood, taken in connection with sensitization to the hapten diphenylcyclopropenone (DPC). Every receptor here comes from a young woman with alopecia areata. Some clones in this sample may be carry-over from other donors' samples. Each CDR3 is given with its conserved first and last residue. D genes are given only for firm matches. Size values are once, few and many counts, or a class for expanded clones, and some rows have none.

v_gene: TRBV18; abundance: few; j_gene: TRBJ2-1; d_gene: -; CDR3aa: CATPRTIEDNEQFF; CDR3nt: TGTGCCACCCCCAGGACTATCGAAGACAATGAGCAGTTCTTC
v_gene: TRBV2; abundance: few; j_gene: TRBJ2-3; d_gene: -; CDR3aa: CASSAEGSSADTQYF; CDR3nt: TGTGCCAGCAGCGCAGAGGGAAGTTCGGCAGATACGCAGTATTTT
v_gene: TRBV21-1; abundance: few; j_gene: TRBJ2-4; d_gene: -; CDR3aa: CASRSRLAGGGLAKNIQYF; CDR3nt: TGTGCCAGCCGCTCTAGACTAGCGGGGGGCGGCCTAGCCAAAAACATTCAGTACTTC
v_gene: TRBV6-2/TRBV6-3; abundance: -; j_gene: TRBJ1-1; d_gene: -; CDR3aa: CASSYRMNTEAFF; CDR3nt: TGTGCCAGCAGTTACAGGATGAACACTGAAGCTTTCTTT
v_gene: TRBV29-1; abundance: many; j_gene: TRBJ1-2; d_gene: -; CDR3aa: CSLGTDDGYTF; CDR3nt: TGCAGCCTTGGGACGGATGATGGCTACACCTTC
v_gene: TRBV6-1; abundance: many; j_gene: TRBJ1-1; d_gene: -; CDR3aa: CASSEVPPNTEAFF; CDR3nt: TGTGCCAGCAGTGAAGTCCCACCGAACACTGAAGCTTTCTTT
v_gene: TRBV18; abundance: many; j_gene: TRBJ1-1; d_gene: -; CDR3aa: CASSPPVGAEGTEAFF; CDR3nt: TGTGCCAGCTCACCACCGGTGGGGGCTGAGGGCACTGAAGCTTTCTTT
v_gene: TRBV28; abundance: -; j_gene: TRBJ2-2; d_gene: TRBD1; CDR3aa: CASSFPRGRRTGELFF; CDR3nt: TGTGCCAGCAGTTTCCCGAGGGGGCGTCGCACCGGGGAGCTGTTTTTT
v_gene: TRBV5-6; abundance: many; j_gene: TRBJ1-5; d_gene: -; CDR3aa: CASSLTGGRNQPQHF; CDR3nt: TGTGCCAGCAGTCTAACCGGGGGCCGCAATCAGCCCCAGCATTTT
v_gene: TRBV21-1; abundance: -; j_gene: TRBJ1-1; d_gene: -; CDR3aa: CASSNGIEAFF; CDR3nt: TGTGCCAGCAGCAATGGGATTGAAGCTTTCTTT
v_gene: TRBV3-1; abundance: many; j_gene: TRBJ1-5; d_gene: -; CDR3aa: CASSQQLNDNQPQHF; CDR3nt: TGTGCCAGCAGCCAACAGCTTAATGACAATCAGCCCCAGCATTTT
v_gene: TRBV2; abundance: -; j_gene: TRBJ1-6; d_gene: -; CDR3aa: CASGTGSRRGRSPLHF; CDR3nt: TGTGCCAGTGGGACCGGCAGTCGCAGGGGCAGGTCACCCCTCCACTTT
v_gene: TRBV6-2/TRBV6-3; abundance: few; j_gene: TRBJ1-5; d_gene: -; CDR3aa: CASSYPTPGTNQPQHF; CDR3nt: TGTGCCAGCAGTTACCCGACGCCTGGGACCAATCAGCCCCAGCATTTT
v_gene: TRBV7-2; abundance: few; j_gene: TRBJ2-3; d_gene: TRBD2; CDR3aa: CASSLEAGGRSTDTQYF; CDR3nt: TGTGCCAGCAGCTTAGAAGCGGGGGGGCGTAGCACAGATACGCAGTATTTT
v_gene: TRBV7-2; abundance: -; j_gene: TRBJ2-3; d_gene: TRBD2; CDR3aa: CASSSYSGGGTDTQYF; CDR3nt: TGTGCCAGCAGCTCATATAGCGGGGGAGGCACAGATACGCAGTATTTT
v_gene: TRBV5-1; abundance: many; j_gene: TRBJ1-1; d_gene: -; CDR3aa: CASSPIRGRMNTEAFF; CDR3nt: TGCGCCAGCAGCCCCATCAGGGGACGGATGAACACTGAAGCTTTCTTT
v_gene: TRBV27; abundance: many; j_gene: TRBJ1-2; d_gene: TRBD1; CDR3aa: CASRELDRNYGYTF; CDR3nt: TGTGCCAGCAGAGAACTGGACAGGAACTATGGCTACACCTTC
v_gene: TRBV18; abundance: many; j_gene: TRBJ1-3; d_gene: -; CDR3aa: CASSPTEASGNTIYF; CDR3nt: TGTGCCAGCTCACCGACAGAGGCGAGCGGAAACACCATATATTTT
v_gene: TRBV10-3; abundance: many; j_gene: TRBJ2-5; d_gene: -; CDR3aa: CAISEPLSHRTQYF; CDR3nt: TGTGCCATCAGTGAGCCCCTGAGTCATAGGACCCAGTACTTC
v_gene: TRBV28; abundance: few; j_gene: TRBJ2-3; d_gene: -; CDR3aa: CASSLRGWGGLPGTDTQYF; CDR3nt: TGTGCCAGCAGTTTGAGGGGATGGGGGGGCCTGCCGGGCACAGATACGCAGTATTTT
v_gene: TRBV12-3/TRBV12-4; abundance: few; j_gene: TRBJ2-4; d_gene: -; CDR3aa: CASSFGGGGKNIQYF; CDR3nt: TGTGCCAGCAGTTTTGGGGGCGGAGGCAAAAACATTCAGTACTTC
v_gene: TRBV5-1; abundance: many; j_gene: TRBJ2-7; d_gene: -; CDR3aa: CASSLDQSYEQYF; CDR3nt: TGCGCCAGCAGCTTGGACCAATCCTACGAGCAGTACTTC
v_gene: TRBV5-5; abundance: many; j_gene: TRBJ1-5; d_gene: TRBD1; CDR3aa: CASSWDRGFEQPQHF; CDR3nt: TGTGCCAGCAGCTGGGACAGGGGTTTCGAACAGCCCCAGCATTTT
v_gene: TRBV9; abundance: many; j_gene: TRBJ1-5; d_gene: TRBD1; CDR3aa: CASSPGQGLGQPQHF; CDR3nt: TGTGCCAGCAGCCCCGGACAGGGGTTGGGTCAGCCCCAGCATTTT
v_gene: TRBV25-1; abundance: -; j_gene: TRBJ2-7; d_gene: -; CDR3aa: CASSESNSYEQYF; CDR3nt: TGTGCCAGCAGTGAATCGAACTCCTACGAGCAGTACTTC
v_gene: TRBV12-3/TRBV12-4; abundance: many; j_gene: TRBJ2-5; d_gene: -; CDR3aa: CASSLNQETQYF; CDR3nt: TGTGCCAGCAGTTTGAACCAAGAGACCCAGTACTTC
v_gene: TRBV7-2; abundance: many; j_gene: TRBJ2-3; d_gene: TRBD1; CDR3aa: CASSPAATGADTQYF; CDR3nt: TGTGCCAGCAGCCCAGCAGCCACAGGGGCCGATACGCAGTATTTT
v_gene: TRBV6-5; abundance: -; j_gene: TRBJ1-2; d_gene: TRBD1; CDR3aa: CASSYSATGTGSGYTF; CDR3nt: TGTGCCAGCAGTTACTCGGCTACCGGGACAGGGAGCGGCTACACCTTC
v_gene: TRBV3-1; abundance: -; j_gene: TRBJ1-6; d_gene: -; CDR3aa: CASSLGGLRNSPLHF; CDR3nt: TGTGCCAGCAGCCTAGGCGGTCTGAGGAATTCACCCCTCCACTTT
v_gene: TRBV6-6; abundance: few; j_gene: TRBJ2-6; d_gene: -; CDR3aa: CASSPPAFSSGANVLTF; CDR3nt: TGTGCCAGCAGTCCCCCGGCTTTTAGCTCTGGGGCCAACGTCCTGACTTTC
v_gene: TRBV4-3; abundance: many; j_gene: TRBJ2-7; d_gene: TRBD1; CDR3aa: CASSLGQGIYEQYF; CDR3nt: TGCGCCAGCAGCTTGGGACAGGGGATCTACGAGCAGTACTTC
v_gene: TRBV20-1; abundance: few; j_gene: TRBJ1-1; d_gene: -; CDR3aa: CSAREPSTEAFF; CDR3nt: TGCAGTGCTAGAGAACCCAGCACTGAAGCTTTCTTT
v_gene: TRBV5-1; abundance: -; j_gene: TRBJ2-5; d_gene: -; CDR3aa: CASSSDVRGTQYF; CDR3nt: TGCGCCAGCAGCTCCGATGTAAGGGGTACCCAGTACTTC
v_gene: TRBV4-3; abundance: -; j_gene: TRBJ2-4; d_gene: -; CDR3aa: CASSQDIGALAKNIQYF; CDR3nt: TGCGCCAGCAGCCAAGATATTGGGGCCCTAGCCAAAAACATTCAGTACTTC
v_gene: TRBV7-9; abundance: -; j_gene: TRBJ2-1; d_gene: -; CDR3aa: CASSLPRGVYNEQFF; CDR3nt: TGTGCCAGCAGCTTACCCAGGGGGGTCTACAATGAGCAGTTCTTC
v_gene: TRBV5-1; abundance: many; j_gene: TRBJ1-4; d_gene: -; CDR3aa: CASTYSPQDEKLFF; CDR3nt: TGCGCCAGCACGTATTCACCCCAGGATGAAAAACTGTTTTTT
v_gene: TRBV20-1; abundance: -; j_gene: TRBJ1-4; d_gene: -; CDR3aa: CSATPPAGRAEKLFF; CDR3nt: TGCAGTGCTACCCCCCCCGCTGGCAGGGCTGAAAAACTGTTTTTT
v_gene: TRBV9; abundance: many; j_gene: TRBJ2-7; d_gene: TRBD1; CDR3aa: CASSVTGDYEQYF; CDR3nt: TGTGCCAGCAGCGTGACAGGGGACTACGAGCAGTACTTC
v_gene: TRBV14; abundance: -; j_gene: TRBJ1-2; d_gene: -; CDR3aa: CASSQDPKARGVTF; CDR3nt: TGTGCCAGCAGCCAAGATCCCAAGGCCAGGGGAGTCACCTTC
v_gene: TRBV28; abundance: -; j_gene: TRBJ1-1; d_gene: -; CDR3aa: CASSFGFEAFF; CDR3nt: TGTGCCAGCAGTTTTGGCTTTGAAGCTTTCTTT